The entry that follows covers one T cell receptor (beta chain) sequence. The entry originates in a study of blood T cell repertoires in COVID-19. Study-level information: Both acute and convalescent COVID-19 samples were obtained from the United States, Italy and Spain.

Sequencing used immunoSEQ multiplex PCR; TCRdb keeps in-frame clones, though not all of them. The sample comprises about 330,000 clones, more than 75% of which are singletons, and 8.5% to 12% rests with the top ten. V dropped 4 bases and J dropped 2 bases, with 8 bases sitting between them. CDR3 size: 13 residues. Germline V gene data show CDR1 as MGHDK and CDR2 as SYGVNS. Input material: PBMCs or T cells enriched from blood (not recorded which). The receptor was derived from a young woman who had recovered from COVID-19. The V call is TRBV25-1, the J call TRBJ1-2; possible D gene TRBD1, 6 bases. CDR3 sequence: CASSGTVNYGYTF. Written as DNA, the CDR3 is TGTGCCAGCAGTGGGACAGTAAACTATGGCTACACCTTC.